This is a list of T cell receptor beta chains from one sample in a study of Ad26.COV2.S vaccination and SARS-CoV-2 variants. Only in-frame clones appear in the TCRdb table, and some are missing; sequencing was by immunoSEQ multiplex PCR. The sample carries hundreds of thousands of clones, about 90% recorded once. The sample in question was peripheral blood, obtained in a trial of Ad26.COV2.S vaccine versus placebo. The source of these receptors is a person between 18 and 60 years old who received the Ad26.COV2.S COVID-19 vaccine or a placebo. Each CDR3 is given with its conserved first and last residue. Each record gives: J gene, clone size, V gene, D gene, CDR3 DNA, CDR3 protein. D genes are given only for firm matches. The size entry is marked missing in some rows and otherwise reads once, few, many or a size class.

>TRBJ2-1|once|TRBV7-3|-
TGTGCCAGCAGCCGCTGGCTAGCTTCGTACAATGAGCAGTTCTTC
CASSRWLASYNEQFF
>TRBJ2-3|-|TRBV24-1|-
TGTGCCACCAGTGATTGGGTCACCAGCACAGATACGCAGTATTTT
CATSDWVTSTDTQYF
>TRBJ2-1|-|TRBV18|TRBD2
TGTGCCAGCTCGCCCCTAGCGGCTCCCTCCTACAATGAGCAGTTCTTC
CASSPLAAPSYNEQFF
>TRBJ2-3|-|TRBV21-1|-
TGTGCCAGCAGCAAAGCCTCCCTGCGGGACCCAGATACGCAGTATTTT
CASSKASLRDPDTQYF
>TRBJ2-1|-|TRBV25-1|TRBD1
TGTGCCAGCAGCCGGGGACAGAGCTCCTACAATGAGCAGTTCTTC
CASSRGQSSYNEQFF
>TRBJ1-3|few|TRBV5-1|-
TGCGCCAGCAGCTCACAGGGCCTCTCTGGAAACACCATATATTTT
CASSSQGLSGNTIYF
>TRBJ1-2|once|TRBV11-2|-
TGTGCCAGCAGCCCGGACAATAACTATGGCTACACCTTC
CASSPDNNYGYTF
>TRBJ1-2|once|TRBV2|-
TGTGCCAGCAGTGTACCGGGGCCTAACTATGGCTACACCTTC
CASSVPGPNYGYTF
>TRBJ2-1|-|TRBV7-2|-
TGTGCCAGCACCCCCTCTCAGGGGGGAATTGAGCAGTTCTTC
CASTPSQGGIEQFF
>TRBJ1-2|-|TRBV3-1/TRBV3-2|-
TGTGCCAGCAGCCAAAGTCGGGCTACGAACCGAGGTCACTTCAACTATGGCTACACCTTC
CASSQSRATNRGHFNYGYTF
>TRBJ1-2|-|TRBV30|TRBD1
TGTGCTGGAAAGGGGACAGGGATTGACGGCTACACCTTC
CAGKGTGIDGYTF
>TRBJ1-1|-|TRBV11-1|-
TGTGCCAGCAGCTTCACCGGGACCCAAACTGAAGCTTTCTTT
CASSFTGTQTEAFF
>TRBJ2-7|-|TRBV9|-
TGTGCCAGCAGCGTCTCCTCTAGTTCATCCTACGAGCAGTACTTC
CASSVSSSSSYEQYF
>TRBJ2-7|few|TRBV29-1|-
TGCAGCTCCCGGGACGGGCCCTACGAGCAGTACTTC
CSSRDGPYEQYF
>TRBJ2-5|once|TRBV30|-
TGTGCCTGGAGTAGGGACAACCAAGAGACCCAGTACTTC
CAWSRDNQETQYF
>TRBJ2-1|-|TRBV11-3|TRBD2
TGTGCCAGCAGCCCCGGGACTAGCGGGACCTACAATGAGCAGTTCTTC
CASSPGTSGTYNEQFF
>TRBJ1-6|-|TRBV4-2|-
TGTGCCAGCAGCCCGAGGAGAGCCTGGGACTCTGATTCACCCCTCCACTTT
CASSPRRAWDSDSPLHF
>TRBJ2-1|-|TRBV12-3/TRBV12-4|-
TGTGCCAGCGCGGGGAGGCCCCACAATGAGCAGTTCTTC
CASAGRPHNEQFF
>TRBJ2-3|-|TRBV5-4|TRBD1
TGTGCCAGCAGCCCCCAGGGACAGGCCCGGGCAGATACGCAGTATTTT
CASSPQGQARADTQYF
>TRBJ2-3|-|TRBV5-4|-
TGTGCCACCAAGAGGGACGGGAGAGGCACAGATACGCAGTATTTT
CATKRDGRGTDTQYF
>TRBJ2-1|-|TRBV11-2|-
TGTGCCAGCCGTTACGTGCCCAATGAGCAGTTCTTC
CASRYVPNEQFF
>TRBJ2-3|-|TRBV19|-
TGTGCCAGTAGTATAGGAGGAGCGATTGGAGATACGCAGTATTTT
CASSIGGAIGDTQYF